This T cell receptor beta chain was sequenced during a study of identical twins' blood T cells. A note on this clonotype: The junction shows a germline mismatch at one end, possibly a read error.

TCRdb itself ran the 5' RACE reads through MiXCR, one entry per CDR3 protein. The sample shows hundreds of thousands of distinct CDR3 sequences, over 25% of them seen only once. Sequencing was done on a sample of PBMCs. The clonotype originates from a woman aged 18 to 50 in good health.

The CDR3 DNA follows: TGTGCCAGCAGCGGACTAGCGGGGTCCTCCGAGCAGTACTTC. Its translation is CASSGLAGSSEQYF. The chain uses TRBV6-2 or TRBV6-3 and TRBJ2-7; 12 bases map to TRBD2. There are 14 residues in the CDR3. In germline, CDR1 is MNHEY, CDR2 SVGEGT.